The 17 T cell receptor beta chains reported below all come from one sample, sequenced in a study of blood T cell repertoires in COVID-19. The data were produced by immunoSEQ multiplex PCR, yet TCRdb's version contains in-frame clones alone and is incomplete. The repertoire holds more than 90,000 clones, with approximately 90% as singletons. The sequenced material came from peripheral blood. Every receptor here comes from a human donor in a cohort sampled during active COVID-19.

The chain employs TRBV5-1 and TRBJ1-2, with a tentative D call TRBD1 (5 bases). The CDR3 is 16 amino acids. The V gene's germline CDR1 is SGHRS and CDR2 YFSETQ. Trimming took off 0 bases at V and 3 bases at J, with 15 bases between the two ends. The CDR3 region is CASSLVSGPGDYGYTF. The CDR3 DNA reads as TGCGCCAGCAGCTTGGTCTCAGGGCCTGGGGACTATGGCTACACCTTC.

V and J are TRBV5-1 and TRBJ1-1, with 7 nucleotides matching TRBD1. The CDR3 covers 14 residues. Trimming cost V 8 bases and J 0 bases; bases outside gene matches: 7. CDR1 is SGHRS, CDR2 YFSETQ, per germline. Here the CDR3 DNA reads TGCGCCAGTATCCCCACAGGGGTGAACACTGAAGCTTTCTTT. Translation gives CASIPTGVNTEAFF.

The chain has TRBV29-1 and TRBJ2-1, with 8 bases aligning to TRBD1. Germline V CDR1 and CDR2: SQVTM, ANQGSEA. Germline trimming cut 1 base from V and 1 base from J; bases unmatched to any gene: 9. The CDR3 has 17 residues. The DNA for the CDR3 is TGCAGCGTTGAAGCATCCACAGGGGGTTTTTCCTACAATGAGCAGTTCTTC. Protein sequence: CSVEASTGGFSYNEQFF.

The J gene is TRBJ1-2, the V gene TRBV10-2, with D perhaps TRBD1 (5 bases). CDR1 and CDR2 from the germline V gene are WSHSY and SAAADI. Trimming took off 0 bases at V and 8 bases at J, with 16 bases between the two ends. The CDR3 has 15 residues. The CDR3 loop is CASSESFGANGGYTF. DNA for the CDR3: TGCGCCAGCAGTGAGTCTTTTGGGGCAAACGGCGGCTACACCTTC.

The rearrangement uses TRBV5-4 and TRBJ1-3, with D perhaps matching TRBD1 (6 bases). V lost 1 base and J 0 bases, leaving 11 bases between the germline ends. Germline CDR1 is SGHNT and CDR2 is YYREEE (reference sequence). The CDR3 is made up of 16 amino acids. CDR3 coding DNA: TGTGCCAGCAGCTTGCAGGGGTTATCCTCTGGAAACACCATATATTTT. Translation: CASSLQGLSSGNTIYF.

CDR3 nucleotides: TGCGCCAGCAGCTTGGCCCCGGGGGCCAACGTCCTGACTTTC. Translating gives CASSLAPGANVLTF. This chain uses TRBV5-1 with TRBJ2-6, with unresolved D. V lost 0 bases, J lost 4 bases, and 5 bases lay in between. The CDR3 sequence is 14 residues long. Germline V CDR1 and CDR2: SGHRS, YFSETQ.

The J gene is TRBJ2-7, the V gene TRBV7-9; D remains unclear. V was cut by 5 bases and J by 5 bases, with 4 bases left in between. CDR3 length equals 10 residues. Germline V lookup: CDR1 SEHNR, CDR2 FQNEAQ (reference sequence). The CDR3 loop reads CASSLHEQYF. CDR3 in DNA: TGTGCCAGCAGCCTCCACGAGCAGTACTTC.

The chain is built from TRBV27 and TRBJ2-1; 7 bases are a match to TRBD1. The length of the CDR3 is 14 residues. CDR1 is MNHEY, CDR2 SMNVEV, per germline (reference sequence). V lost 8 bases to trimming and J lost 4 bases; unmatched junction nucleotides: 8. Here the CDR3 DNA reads TGTGCCAGCTGCAGGGGGTTAGCTTACAATGAGCAGTTCTTC. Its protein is CASCRGLAYNEQFF.

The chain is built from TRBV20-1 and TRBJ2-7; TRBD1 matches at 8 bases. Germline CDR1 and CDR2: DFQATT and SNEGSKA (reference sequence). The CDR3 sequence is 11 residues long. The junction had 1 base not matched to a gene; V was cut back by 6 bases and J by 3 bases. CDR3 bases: TGCAGTGCACAGGGGGACTACGAGCAGTACTTC. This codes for CSAQGDYEQYF.

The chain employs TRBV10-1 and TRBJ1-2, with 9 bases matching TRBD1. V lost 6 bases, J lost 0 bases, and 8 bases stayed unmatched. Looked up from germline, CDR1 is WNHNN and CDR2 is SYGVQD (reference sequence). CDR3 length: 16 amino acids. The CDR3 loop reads CASSPGQGPSNYGYTF. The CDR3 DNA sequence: TGCGCCAGCAGCCCGGGACAGGGCCCTTCTAACTATGGCTACACCTTC.

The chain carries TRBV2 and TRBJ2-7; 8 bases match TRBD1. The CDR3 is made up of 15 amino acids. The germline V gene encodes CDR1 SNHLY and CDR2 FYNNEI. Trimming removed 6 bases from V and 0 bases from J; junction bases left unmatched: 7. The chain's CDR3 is CASRANRGTSYEQYF. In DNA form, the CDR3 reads TGTGCCAGCAGGGCAAACAGGGGGACCTCCTACGAGCAGTACTTC.

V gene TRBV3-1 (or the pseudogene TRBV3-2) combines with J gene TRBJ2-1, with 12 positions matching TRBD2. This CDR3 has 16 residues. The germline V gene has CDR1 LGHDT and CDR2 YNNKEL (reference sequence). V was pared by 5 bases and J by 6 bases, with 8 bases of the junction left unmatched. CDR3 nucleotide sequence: TGTGCCAGCAGCGTCCGGCTAGCGGGAGGGACCAATGAGCAGTTCTTC. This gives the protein CASSVRLAGGTNEQFF.

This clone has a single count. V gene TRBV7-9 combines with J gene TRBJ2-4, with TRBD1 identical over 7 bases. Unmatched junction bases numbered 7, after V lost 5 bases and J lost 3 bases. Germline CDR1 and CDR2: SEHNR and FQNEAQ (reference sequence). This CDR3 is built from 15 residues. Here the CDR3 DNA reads TGTGCCAGCAGCCTACAGGGGAATGGCAAAAACATTCAGTACTTC. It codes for CASSLQGNGKNIQYF.

This chain's CDR3 is CASRQAGTGESEQFF. For the CDR3, the DNA is TGTGCCAGCAGGCAGGCCGGGACAGGGGAGAGTGAGCAGTTCTTC. The J gene is TRBJ2-1, the V gene TRBV2, with 10 bases fitting TRBD1. With 6 bases clipped from V and 9 bases from J, the junction kept 11 bases outside the gene matches. The germline V gene has CDR1 SNHLY and CDR2 FYNNEI. The CDR3 has 15 amino acids. Full variable domain (remainder filled in from reference TRBV2 and TRBJ2-1): EPEVTQTPSHQVTQMGQEVILRCVPISNHLYFYWYRQILGQKVEFLVSFYNNEISEKSEIFDDQFSVERPDGSNFTLKIRSTKLEDSAMYFCASRQAGTGESEQFFGPGTRLTVL.

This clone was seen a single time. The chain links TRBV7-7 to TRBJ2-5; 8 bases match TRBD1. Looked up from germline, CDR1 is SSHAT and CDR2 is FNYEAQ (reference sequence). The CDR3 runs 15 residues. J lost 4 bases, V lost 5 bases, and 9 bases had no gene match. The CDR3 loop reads CASSGWTGQGETQYF. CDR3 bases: TGTGCCAGCAGCGGGTGGACAGGGCAAGGAGAGACCCAGTACTTC.

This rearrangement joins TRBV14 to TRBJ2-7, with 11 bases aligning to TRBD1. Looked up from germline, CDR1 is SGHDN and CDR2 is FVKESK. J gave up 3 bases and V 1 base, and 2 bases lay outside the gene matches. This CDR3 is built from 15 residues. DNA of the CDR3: TGTGCCAGCAGCCAAGGGACAGGGGGCCACTACGAGCAGTACTTC. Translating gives CASSQGTGGHYEQYF.

Here the CDR3 reads CASKLADTGELFF. CDR3 bases: TGTGCCAGCAAACTAGCGGACACCGGGGAGCTGTTTTTT. V gene TRBV11-3 combines with J gene TRBJ2-2, with 8 bases aligning to TRBD2. This CDR3 region has 13 residues. J lost 3 bases, V lost 7 bases, and 1 base had no gene match. Germline values: CDR1 SGHNT, CDR2 YENEEA.